Below, one T cell receptor (beta chain) is given with its context. Its specificity is not known. The data were obtained in a study of blood T cells in healthy people across ages. Regarding the study as a whole: Naive T cell percentage showed a strong correlation with the diversity of TCR beta. Per million T cells, the diversity of TCR beta decreased roughly linearly as age advanced. More naive CD4+ cells and higher diversity marked long-lived donors relative to aged donors.

J gave up 5 bases and V 3 bases, and 4 bases lay outside the gene matches. The CDR3 has 14 amino acids. CDR1 is SEHNR, CDR2 FQNEAQ, per germline (reference sequence). Combining a sample-barcoded 5' primer with a J-beta primer mix, a second PCR ran for roughly 7 to 12 cycles. MiXCR, applied by TCRdb to the 5' RACE reads, yields one record per CDR3 protein. The data contain about 580,000 distinct CDR3 sequences, 40% to 55% of them singletons. The donors, all healthy, were Caucasians living in Russia, aged about 6 to 90. The clonotype comes from a man of 80 years or more in good health. This chain connects TRBV7-9 to TRBJ1-3; 7 bases line up with TRBD1. The sample consisted of blood. CDR3: CASSLRGQRNTIYF. DNA of the CDR3: TGTGCCAGCAGCTTGAGGGGGCAGCGAAACACCATATATTTT.